These T cell receptor beta chains were read from a single sample in a study of PD-1 blockade in classical Hodgkin lymphoma. The repertoire was sequenced with immunoSEQ multiplex PCR; TCRdb's copy has only in-frame clones and lacks some. The repertoire holds more than 45,000 clones, with roughly 73% as singletons. The sample here was peripheral blood mononuclear cells (PBMCs), taken at baseline. These receptors came from a human donor with classical Hodgkin lymphoma. Both conserved end residues are part of each CDR3. The D gene is left open where the match is weak. The listing skips clone size in some rows; elsewhere it reads once, few, many or a size class.

d_call clone_size j_call v_call cdr3_aa cdr3_nt
NA NA TRBJ1-4 TRBV7-9 CASSQEGRRAFF TGTGCCAGCAGCCAGGAGGGTAGGCGTGCGTTTTTT
NA once TRBJ1-5 TRBV28 CASSGLSRPQHF TGTGCCAGTAGCGGGCTTTCAAGGCCCCAGCATTTT
NA few TRBJ2-1 TRBV7-7 CASSLGAGDEQFF TGTGCTAGCAGCTTAGGTGCAGGAGATGAGCAGTTCTTC
TRBD1 NA TRBJ2-2 TRBV5-6 CASSRRTGTTGELFF TGTGCCAGCAGCCGGAGGACAGGGACCACCGGGGAGCTGTTTTTT
TRBD1 medium-sized TRBJ2-7 TRBV7-9 CASSLTGGEYEQYF TGTGCCAGCAGCTTGACAGGGGGCGAGTACGAGCAGTACTTC
NA NA TRBJ1-3 TRBV11-2 CASSLDTDSGNTIYF TGTGCCAGCAGCTTAGACACAGACTCTGGAAACACCATATATTTT
TRBD1 once TRBJ1-4 TRBV5-1 CASSDQGVGEKLFF TGCGCCAGCAGCGATCAGGGGGTTGGTGAAAAACTGTTTTTT
NA NA TRBJ2-3 TRBV5-5 CASTPGTDTQYF TGTGCCAGCACCCCTGGCACAGATACGCAGTATTTT
NA few TRBJ1-3 TRBV6-6 CASTPLGADSGNTIYF TGTGCCAGCACCCCCTTAGGGGCTGACTCTGGAAACACCATATATTTT
NA NA TRBJ1-1 TRBV28 CASSLGNTEAFF TGTGCCAGCAGTCTCGGGAACACTGAAGCTTTCTTT
TRBD1 NA TRBJ2-7 TRBV11-2 CASSYTGTGAIYEQYF TGTGCCAGCAGCTATACCGGGACAGGGGCCATCTACGAGCAGTACTTC
NA NA TRBJ2-5 TRBV7-2 CASSSVQGETQYF TGTGCCAGCAGCTCAGTACAGGGCGAGACCCAGTACTTC
NA NA TRBJ1-3 TRBV7-6 CASSLAEGTGNTIYF TGTGCCAGCAGCTTAGCGGAGGGGACTGGAAACACCATATATTTT
TRBD2 NA TRBJ2-7 TRBV29-1 CSVEPMREGQYEQYF TGCAGCGTTGAACCAATGCGGGAGGGCCAGTACGAGCAGTACTTC
TRBD1 few TRBJ1-1 TRBV9 CASSVGDRGLNTEAFF TGTGCCAGCAGCGTAGGGGACAGGGGGCTGAACACTGAAGCTTTCTTT
TRBD1 NA TRBJ1-3 TRBV6-1 CASSLQGAGNTIYF TGTGCCAGCAGCCTACAGGGGGCTGGAAACACCATATATTTT
NA NA TRBJ1-2 TRBV2 CASSEDRVIVYGYTF TGTGCCAGCAGTGAAGACAGGGTAATCGTCTATGGCTACACCTTC
NA NA TRBJ2-3 TRBV29-1 CSARRGFDSSTDTQYF TGCAGCGCACGGCGAGGGTTTGACTCTAGCACAGATACGCAGTATTTT
NA NA TRBJ1-2 TRBV9 CASSIGAGGYTF TGTGCCAGCAGCATTGGGGCGGGCGGCTACACCTTC
NA NA TRBJ2-2 TRBV19 CASSIVPGSGELFF TGTGCCAGTAGTATAGTACCGGGTTCCGGGGAGCTGTTTTTT
NA few TRBJ1-4 TRBV20-1 CSASWGEKLFF TGCAGTGCCTCGTGGGGGGAAAAACTGTTTTTT
TRBD2 few TRBJ2-3 TRBV2 CASSGLAGGGTQYF TGTGCCAGCAGCGGACTAGCGGGGGGGGGAACGCAGTATTTT
NA medium-sized TRBJ1-1 TRBV9 CASSVFPGATEAFF TGTGCCAGCAGCGTATTTCCAGGGGCCACTGAAGCTTTCTTT
NA NA TRBJ1-1 TRBV2 CASSVNTRGNTEAFF TGTGCCAGCAGTGTGAACACGAGGGGTAACACTGAAGCTTTCTTT
TRBD1 NA TRBJ2-7 TRBV7-9 CASSDGQGVSGQGEQYF TGTGCCAGCAGCGACGGACAGGGTGTCTCGGGACAAGGCGAGCAGTACTTC
NA NA TRBJ1-5 TRBV29-1 CSVGELLDQPQHF TGCAGCGTTGGGGAACTCCTGGATCAGCCCCAGCATTTT
NA NA TRBJ2-5 TRBV6-1 CATPPVGLETQYF TGTGCCACGCCCCCGGTAGGGCTGGAGACCCAGTACTTC
NA NA TRBJ2-7 TRBV6-4 CASNPRRGEQYF TGTGCCAGCAATCCGAGGAGGGGCGAGCAGTACTTC
NA NA TRBJ2-3 TRBV9 CASSAGHPGWADTQYF TGTGCCAGCAGCGCGGGACACCCCGGGTGGGCAGATACGCAGTATTTT
NA NA TRBJ1-1 TRBV6-1 CASSEDRNTEAFF TGTGCCAGCAGTGAAGACAGGAACACTGAAGCTTTCTTT
TRBD2 NA TRBJ2-7 TRBV11-2 CASSLGILAGEQYF TGTGCCAGCAGCTTAGGCATTCTAGCGGGGGAGCAGTACTTC
NA once TRBJ1-1 TRBV5-1 CASSSQGPRNTEAFF TGCGCCAGCAGCTCCCAGGGACCGAGGAACACTGAAGCTTTCTTT